The clone carrying this T cell receptor beta chain was counted between two and nine times. Its antigen is not known. The CDR3 length is 14 residues. Trimming at V came to 5 bases and at J to 6 bases, leaving 5 bases not matched to a gene. The data derive from a study of CD8 T cells in ankylosing spondylitis. Regarding the study as a whole: Disease-linked clones were reportedly significantly enriched in matched ankylosing spondylitis synovial fluid. What seemed typical of ankylosing spondylitis blood was a TCR beta motif built from about 8 highly homologous variants.

Researchers built TCR beta libraries using quantitative 5'-RACE with molecular barcodes. TCRdb reprocessed the 5' RACE reads with MiXCR, giving one entry per CDR3 protein. The top ten clones hold around 19% of a sample with over 600,000 distinct CDR3 sequences, 15% to 20% of them seen once. The receptor was derived from a male donor with ankylosing spondylitis. The sample taken for sequencing was blood, either unsorted or a sorted T cell fraction (not recorded which). The J gene is TRBJ2-1, the V gene TRBV12-3 or TRBV12-4; 9 bases line up with TRBD2. The CDR3 reads CASSKGLAGNEQFF. CDR3 in DNA: TGTGCCAGCAGTAAGGGACTAGCCGGCAATGAGCAGTTCTTC.